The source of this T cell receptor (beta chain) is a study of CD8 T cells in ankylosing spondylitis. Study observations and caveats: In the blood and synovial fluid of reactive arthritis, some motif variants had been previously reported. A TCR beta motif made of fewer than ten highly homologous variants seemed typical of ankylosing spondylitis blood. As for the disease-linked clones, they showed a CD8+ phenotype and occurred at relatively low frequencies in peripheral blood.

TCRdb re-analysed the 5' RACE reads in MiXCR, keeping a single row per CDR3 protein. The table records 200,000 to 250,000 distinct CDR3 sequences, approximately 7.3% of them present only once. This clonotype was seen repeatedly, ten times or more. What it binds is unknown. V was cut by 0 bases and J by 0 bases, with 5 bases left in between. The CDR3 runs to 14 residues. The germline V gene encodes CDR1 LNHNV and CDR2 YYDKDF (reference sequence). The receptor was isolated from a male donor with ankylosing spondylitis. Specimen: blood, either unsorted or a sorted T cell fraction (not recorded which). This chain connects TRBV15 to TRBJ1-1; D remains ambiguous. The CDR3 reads CATSRDRLNTEAFF. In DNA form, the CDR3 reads TGTGCCACCAGCAGAGACAGGTTGAACACTGAAGCTTTCTTT.